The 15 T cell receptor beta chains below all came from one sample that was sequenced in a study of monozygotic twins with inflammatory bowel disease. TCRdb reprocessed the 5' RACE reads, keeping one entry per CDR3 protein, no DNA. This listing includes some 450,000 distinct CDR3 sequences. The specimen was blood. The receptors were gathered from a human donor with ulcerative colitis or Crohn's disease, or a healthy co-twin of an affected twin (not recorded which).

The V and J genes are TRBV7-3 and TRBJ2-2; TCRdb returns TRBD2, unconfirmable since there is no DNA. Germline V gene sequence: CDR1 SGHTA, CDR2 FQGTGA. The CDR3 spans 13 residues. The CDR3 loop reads CASSQGSWGELFF.

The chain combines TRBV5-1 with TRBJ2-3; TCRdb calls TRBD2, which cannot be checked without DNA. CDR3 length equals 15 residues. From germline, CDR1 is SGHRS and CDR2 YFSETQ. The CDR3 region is CASSLWGAGGDTQYF.

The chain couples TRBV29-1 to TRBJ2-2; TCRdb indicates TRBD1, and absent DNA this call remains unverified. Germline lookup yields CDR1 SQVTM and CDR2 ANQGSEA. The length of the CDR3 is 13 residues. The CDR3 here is CSGHRGSTGELFF.

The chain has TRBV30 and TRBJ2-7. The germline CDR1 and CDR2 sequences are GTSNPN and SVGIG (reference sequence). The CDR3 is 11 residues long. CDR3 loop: CAWSVAHEQYF.

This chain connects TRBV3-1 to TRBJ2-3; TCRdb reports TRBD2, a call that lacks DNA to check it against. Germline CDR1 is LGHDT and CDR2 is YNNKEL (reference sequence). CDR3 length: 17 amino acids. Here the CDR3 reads CASSQWTSGGSTDTQYF.

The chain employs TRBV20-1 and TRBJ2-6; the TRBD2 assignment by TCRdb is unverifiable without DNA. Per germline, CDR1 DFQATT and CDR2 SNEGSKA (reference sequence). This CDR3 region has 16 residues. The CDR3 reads CSARDRARSGANVLTF.

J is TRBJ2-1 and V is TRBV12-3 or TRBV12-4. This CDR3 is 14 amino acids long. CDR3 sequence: CASSLSPLYNEQFF.

CDR3 sequence: CASSQTSGSSRTDTQYF. The chain has TRBV10-2 and TRBJ2-3; absent DNA, TCRdb's TRBD2 call cannot be checked. This CDR3 has 17 amino acids. Looked up from germline, CDR1 is WSHSY and CDR2 is SAAADI.

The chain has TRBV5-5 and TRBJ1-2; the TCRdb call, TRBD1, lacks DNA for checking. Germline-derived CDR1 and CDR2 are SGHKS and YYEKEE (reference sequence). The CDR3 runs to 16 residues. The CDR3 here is CASSSNYGQKIYGYTF.

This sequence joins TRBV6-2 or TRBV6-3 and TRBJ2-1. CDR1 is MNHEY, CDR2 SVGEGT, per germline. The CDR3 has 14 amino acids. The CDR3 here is CASSYSMVHNEQFF.

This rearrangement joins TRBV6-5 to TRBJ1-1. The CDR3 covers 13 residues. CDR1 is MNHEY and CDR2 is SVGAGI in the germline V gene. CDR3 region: CASSFYKEAEAFF.

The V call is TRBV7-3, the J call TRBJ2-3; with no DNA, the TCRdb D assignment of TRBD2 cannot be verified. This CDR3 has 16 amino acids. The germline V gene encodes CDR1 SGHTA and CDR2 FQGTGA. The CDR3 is CASSPKGGGGTDTQYF. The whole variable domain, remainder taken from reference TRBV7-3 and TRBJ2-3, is GAGVSQTPSNKVTEKGKYVELRCDPISGHTALYWYRQSLGQGPEFLIYFQGTGAADDSGLPNDRFFAVRPEGSVSTLKIQRTERGDSAVYLCASSPKGGGGTDTQYFGPGTRLTVL.

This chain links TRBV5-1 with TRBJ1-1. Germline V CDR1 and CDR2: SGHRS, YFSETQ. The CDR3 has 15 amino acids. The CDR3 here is CASSPGGGLNTEAFF.

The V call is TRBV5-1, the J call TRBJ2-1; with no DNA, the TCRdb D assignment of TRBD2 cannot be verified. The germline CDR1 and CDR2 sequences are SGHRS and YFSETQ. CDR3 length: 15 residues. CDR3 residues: CASSLGRSGSDEQFF.

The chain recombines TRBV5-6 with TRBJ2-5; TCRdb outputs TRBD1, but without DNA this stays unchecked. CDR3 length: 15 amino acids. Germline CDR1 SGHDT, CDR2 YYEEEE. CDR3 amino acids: CASVCSDPPQETQNF.